These 9 T cell receptor beta chains were sequenced from one sample in a study of T cells after yellow fever vaccination. Each CDR3 protein gets one entry after TCRdb re-called the 5' RACE reads with MiXCR. The data contain hundreds of thousands of distinct CDR3 sequences, roughly 22% of them singletons. The sequencing used PBMCs, collected less than 25 days after the first yellow fever vaccination. The receptors stem from a man aged 18 to 29 who received the YFV17D yellow fever vaccine.

The chain recombines TRBV20-1 with TRBJ1-6, with D possibly TRBD1 on 6 matching bases. The CDR3 spans 15 residues. Germline V gene data show CDR1 as DFQATT and CDR2 as SNEGSKA (reference sequence). V lost 4 bases to trimming and J lost 8 bases, with 18 bases between them. CDR3 in amino acids: CSATQGFSVDSPLHF. The DNA of the CDR3 is TGCAGTGCTACTCAGGGGTTTTCGGTTGATTCACCCCTCCACTTT.

This clonotype was counted only a few times. The V call is TRBV20-1, the J call TRBJ2-5, with no clear D. The germline V gene has CDR1 DFQATT and CDR2 SNEGSKA (reference sequence). Trimming removed 3 bases at V and 3 bases at J, with 8 bases between. This CDR3 is built from 12 residues. The CDR3 loop reads CSASWSEETQYF. The CDR3 nucleotides are TGCAGTGCTAGCTGGTCGGAAGAGACCCAGTACTTC.

This clonotype was seen more than once but under ten times. V gene TRBV7-9 combines with J gene TRBJ2-1; TRBD2 matches 11 bases. J gave up 7 bases and V 1 base, and 3 bases lay outside the gene matches. This CDR3 has 15 residues. The germline V gene encodes CDR1 SEHNR and CDR2 FQNEAQ (reference sequence). CDR3 DNA: TGTGCCAGCAGCTTAGAACTAGCGGGGGCGAATGAGCAGTTCTTC. Encoded protein: CASSLELAGANEQFF.

This clonotype was counted a few times. This chain connects TRBV5-6 to TRBJ2-2; a weak D match, TRBD1 (7 bases). The V gene lost 0 bases and the J gene lost 7 bases, with 16 bases spanning the gap. The CDR3 spans 16 residues. CDR1 and CDR2 (germline): SGHDT, YYEEEE. The CDR3 reads CASSLGQGGANGELFF. The CDR3, as DNA: TGTGCCAGCAGCTTGGGGCAGGGGGGCGCCAACGGGGAGCTGTTTTTT.

The table lists this clonotype with a few counts. V usage is TRBV6-5 and J usage is TRBJ2-1; a weak D match, TRBD1 (5 bases). The CDR3 consists of 12 residues. V was pared by 5 bases and J by 7 bases, with 9 bases between. Per the germline V gene, CDR1 is MNHEY and CDR2 is SVGAGI. As DNA, the CDR3 is TGTGCCAGCAGTAACCCAGGGAATGAGCAGTTCTTC. Its protein is CASSNPGNEQFF.

V is TRBV24-1 and J is TRBJ1-2; TRBD1 agrees at 8 bases. Germline V gene data show CDR1 as KGHDR and CDR2 as SFDVKD. V shed 3 bases, J shed 8 bases, and the junction held 7 bases outside the gene matches. This CDR3 spans 14 amino acids. This chain's CDR3 is CATSDEDRGYGYTF. CDR3 sequence (DNA): TGTGCCACCAGTGATGAAGACAGGGGCTACGGCTACACCTTC.

This clonotype was found a few times. This chain joins TRBV7-8 and TRBJ2-7; D is uncertain. Per germline, CDR1 SGHVS and CDR2 FQNEAQ. CDR3 length equals 12 residues. Trimming removed 5 bases from V and 3 bases from J, with 8 bases in between. Written as DNA, the CDR3 is TGTGCCAGCAGCCGACTCTTCTACGAGCAGTACTTC. Translating gives CASSRLFYEQYF.

The chain carries TRBV7-9 and TRBJ1-2, with D perhaps TRBD1 (5 bases). Germline CDR1 reads SEHNR; CDR2 reads FQNEAQ (reference sequence). V dropped 7 bases and J dropped 0 bases, with 12 bases sitting between them. The CDR3 is 14 residues long. As DNA, the CDR3 is TGTGCCAGCACCCCGGTCAGGGCTAACTATGGCTACACCTTC. It yields the protein CASTPVRANYGYTF.

This clonotype was detected a few times. The chain has TRBV7-6 and TRBJ2-2; TRBD1 might be the D (5 bases). Trimming took off 7 bases at V and 2 bases at J, with 17 bases between the two ends. From germline, CDR1 is SGHVS and CDR2 FNYEAQ. The CDR3 extends over 16 amino acids. The CDR3 protein is CASTPLGALNTGELFF. As DNA, the CDR3 is TGTGCCAGCACCCCTTTAGGGGCCCTTAACACCGGGGAGCTGTTTTTT.